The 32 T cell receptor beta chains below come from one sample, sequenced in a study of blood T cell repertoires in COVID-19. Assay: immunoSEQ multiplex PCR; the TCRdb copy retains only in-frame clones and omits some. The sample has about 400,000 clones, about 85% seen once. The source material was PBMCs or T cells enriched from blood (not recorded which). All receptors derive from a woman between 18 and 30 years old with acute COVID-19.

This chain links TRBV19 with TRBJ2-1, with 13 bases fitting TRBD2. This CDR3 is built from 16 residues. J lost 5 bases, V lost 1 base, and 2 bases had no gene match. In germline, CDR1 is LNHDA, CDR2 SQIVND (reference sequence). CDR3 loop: CASSIVGLAGDNEQFF. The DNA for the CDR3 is TGTGCCAGTAGTATAGTAGGACTAGCGGGAGACAATGAGCAGTTCTTC. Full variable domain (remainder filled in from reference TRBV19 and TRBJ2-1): DGGITQSPKYLFRKEGQNVTLSCEQNLNHDAMYWYRQDPGQGLRLIYYSQIVNDFQKGDIAEGYSVSREKKESFPLTVTSAQKNPTAFYLCASSIVGLAGDNEQFFGPGTRLTVL.

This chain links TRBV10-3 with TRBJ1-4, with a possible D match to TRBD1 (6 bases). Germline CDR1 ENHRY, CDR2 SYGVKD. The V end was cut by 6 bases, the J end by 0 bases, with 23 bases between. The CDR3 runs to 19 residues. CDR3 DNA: TGTGCCATCAGCCGCCGGGGCCCTGGACAGAATGCAACTAATGAAAAACTGTTTTTT. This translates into CAISRRGPGQNATNEKLFF.

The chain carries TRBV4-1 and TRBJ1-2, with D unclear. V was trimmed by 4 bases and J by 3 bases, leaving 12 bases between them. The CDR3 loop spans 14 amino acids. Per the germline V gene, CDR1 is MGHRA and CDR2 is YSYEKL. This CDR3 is CASSRVVLDYGYTF. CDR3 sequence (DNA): TGCGCCAGCAGCCGCGTCGTCTTAGACTATGGCTACACCTTC.

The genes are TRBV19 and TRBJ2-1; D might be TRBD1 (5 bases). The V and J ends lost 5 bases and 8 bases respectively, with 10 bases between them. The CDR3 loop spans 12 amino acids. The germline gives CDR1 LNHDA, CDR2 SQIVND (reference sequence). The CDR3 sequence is CASSLRGYEQFF. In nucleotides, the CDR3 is TGTGCCAGTAGTCTTAGGGGCTATGAGCAGTTCTTC.

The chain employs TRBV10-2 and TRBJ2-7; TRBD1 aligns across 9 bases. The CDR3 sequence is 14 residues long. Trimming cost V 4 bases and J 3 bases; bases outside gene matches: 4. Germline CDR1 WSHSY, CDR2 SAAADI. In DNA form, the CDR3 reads TGCGCCAGCAGTGGACAGGGGGACAACTACGAGCAGTACTTC. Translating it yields CASSGQGDNYEQYF.

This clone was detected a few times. This chain's CDR3 is CASSGQASYGYTF. DNA of the CDR3: TGTGCCAGCAGCGGACAGGCGTCCTATGGCTACACCTTC. The V gene is TRBV6-5, the J gene TRBJ1-2; 7 bases align to TRBD1. The V segment lost 6 bases and the J segment 4 bases; nucleotides outside the gene matches: 5. There are 13 residues in the CDR3. The germline V gene has CDR1 MNHEY and CDR2 SVGAGI.

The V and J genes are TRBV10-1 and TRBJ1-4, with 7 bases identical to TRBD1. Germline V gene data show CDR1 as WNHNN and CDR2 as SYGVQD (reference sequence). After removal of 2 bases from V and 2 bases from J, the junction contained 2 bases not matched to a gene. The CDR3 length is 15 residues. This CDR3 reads CASSEAGGTNEKLFF. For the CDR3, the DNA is TGCGCCAGCAGTGAGGCAGGGGGGACTAATGAAAAACTGTTTTTT.

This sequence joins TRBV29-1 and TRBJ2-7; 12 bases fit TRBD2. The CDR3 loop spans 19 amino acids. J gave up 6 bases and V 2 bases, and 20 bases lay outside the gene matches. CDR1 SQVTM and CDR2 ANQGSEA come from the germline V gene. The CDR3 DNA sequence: TGCAGCGTTGAAACCCGCCGTATACTAGCGGGAGGTCTTCTTGTCGAGCAGTACTTC. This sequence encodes CSVETRRILAGGLLVEQYF.

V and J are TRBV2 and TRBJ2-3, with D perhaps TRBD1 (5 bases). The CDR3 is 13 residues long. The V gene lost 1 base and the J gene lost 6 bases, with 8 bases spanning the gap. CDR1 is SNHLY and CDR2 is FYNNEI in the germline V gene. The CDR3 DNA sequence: TGTGCCAGCAGTGAAGGGGGCGTCGATACGCAGTATTTT. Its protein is CASSEGGVDTQYF.

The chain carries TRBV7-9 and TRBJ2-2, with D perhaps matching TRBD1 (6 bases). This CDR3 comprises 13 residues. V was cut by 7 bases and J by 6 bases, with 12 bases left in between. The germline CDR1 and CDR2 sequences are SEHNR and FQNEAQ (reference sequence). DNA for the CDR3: TGTGCCAGCATCCCACAGGGACCCGGGGAGCTGTTTTTT. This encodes CASIPQGPGELFF.

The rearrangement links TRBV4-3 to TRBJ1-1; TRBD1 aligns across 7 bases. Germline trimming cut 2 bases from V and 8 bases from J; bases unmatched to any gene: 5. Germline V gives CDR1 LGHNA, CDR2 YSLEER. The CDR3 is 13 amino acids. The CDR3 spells CASSQKGGGEAFF. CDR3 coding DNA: TGCGCCAGCAGCCAAAAAGGGGGCGGCGAAGCTTTCTTT.

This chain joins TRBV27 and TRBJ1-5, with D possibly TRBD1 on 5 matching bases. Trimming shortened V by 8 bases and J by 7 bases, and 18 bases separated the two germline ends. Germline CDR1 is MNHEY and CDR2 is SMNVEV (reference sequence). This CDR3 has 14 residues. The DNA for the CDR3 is TGTGCCAGCGCCCTTTTCAGGGCAGACCAGCCCCAGCATTTT. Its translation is CASALFRADQPQHF.

The CDR3 sequence is CASTGFAPRTQYF. The CDR3 DNA reads as TGTGCCAGCACCGGTTTCGCCCCACGGACGCAGTATTTT. The chain recombines TRBV6-5 with TRBJ2-3; D ambiguous. This CDR3 region has 13 residues. With 7 bases removed from V and 9 bases from J, the gap between germline ends came to 17 bases. Germline V gives CDR1 MNHEY, CDR2 SVGAGI.

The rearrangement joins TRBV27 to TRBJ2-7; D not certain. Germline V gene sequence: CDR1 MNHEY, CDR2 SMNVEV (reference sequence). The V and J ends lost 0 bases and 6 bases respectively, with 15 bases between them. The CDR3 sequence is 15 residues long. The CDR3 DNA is TGTGCCAGCAGTTTATCGTCGGATACCTCTAGCGAGCAGTACTTC. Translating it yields CASSLSSDTSSEQYF.

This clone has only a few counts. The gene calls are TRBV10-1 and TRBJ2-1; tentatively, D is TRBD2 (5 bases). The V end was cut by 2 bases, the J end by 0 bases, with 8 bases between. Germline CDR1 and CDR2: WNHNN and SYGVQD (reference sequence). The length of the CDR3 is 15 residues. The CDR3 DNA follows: TGCGCCAGCAGTGAGAGCGGAAGCTCCTACAATGAGCAGTTCTTC. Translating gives CASSESGSSYNEQFF.

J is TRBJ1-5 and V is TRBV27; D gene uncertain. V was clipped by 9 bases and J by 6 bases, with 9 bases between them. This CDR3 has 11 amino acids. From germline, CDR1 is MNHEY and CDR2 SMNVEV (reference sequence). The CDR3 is CARKLAQPQHF. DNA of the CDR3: TGTGCCAGGAAGTTGGCTCAGCCCCAGCATTTT.

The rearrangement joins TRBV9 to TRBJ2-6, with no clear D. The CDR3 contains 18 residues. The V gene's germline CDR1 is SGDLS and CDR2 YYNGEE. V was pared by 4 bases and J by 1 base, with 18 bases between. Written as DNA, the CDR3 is TGTGCCAGCAGCTCTCCGGGTTCTACCCCTTCTGGGGCCAACGTCCTGACTTTC. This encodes CASSSPGSTPSGANVLTF.

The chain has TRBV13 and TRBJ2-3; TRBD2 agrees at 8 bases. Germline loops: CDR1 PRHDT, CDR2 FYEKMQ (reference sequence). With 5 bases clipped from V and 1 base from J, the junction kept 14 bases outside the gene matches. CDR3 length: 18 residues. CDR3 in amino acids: CASSPATGGPLGTDTQYF. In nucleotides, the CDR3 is TGTGCCAGCAGCCCGGCAACGGGAGGGCCTTTGGGCACAGATACGCAGTATTTT.

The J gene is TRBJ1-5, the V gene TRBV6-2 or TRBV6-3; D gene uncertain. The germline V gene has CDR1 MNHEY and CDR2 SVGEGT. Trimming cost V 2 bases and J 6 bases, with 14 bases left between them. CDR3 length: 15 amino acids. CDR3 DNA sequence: TGTGCCAGCAGTTACGCGGGAGTTGAGGGTCAGCCCCAGCATTTT. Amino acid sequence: CASSYAGVEGQPQHF.

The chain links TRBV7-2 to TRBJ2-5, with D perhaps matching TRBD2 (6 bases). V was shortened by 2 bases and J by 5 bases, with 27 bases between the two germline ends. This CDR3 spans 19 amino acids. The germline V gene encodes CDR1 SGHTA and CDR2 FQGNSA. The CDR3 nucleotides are TGTGCCAGCAGCTTACTGGGGCCTAGCGTTCAAATAAACGATGAGACCCAGTACTTC. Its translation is CASSLLGPSVQINDETQYF.

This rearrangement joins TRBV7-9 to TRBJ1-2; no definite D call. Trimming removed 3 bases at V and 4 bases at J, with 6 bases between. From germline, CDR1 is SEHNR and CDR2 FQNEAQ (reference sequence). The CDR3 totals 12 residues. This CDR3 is CASSFTGYGYTF. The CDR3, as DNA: TGTGCCAGCAGCTTTACGGGCTATGGCTACACCTTC.

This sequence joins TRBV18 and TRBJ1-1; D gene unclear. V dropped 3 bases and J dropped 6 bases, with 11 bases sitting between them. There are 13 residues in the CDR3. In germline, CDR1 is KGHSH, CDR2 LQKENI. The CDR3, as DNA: TGTGCCAGCTCACCCAGCACGGCGGCTGAAGCTTTCTTT. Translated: CASSPSTAAEAFF.

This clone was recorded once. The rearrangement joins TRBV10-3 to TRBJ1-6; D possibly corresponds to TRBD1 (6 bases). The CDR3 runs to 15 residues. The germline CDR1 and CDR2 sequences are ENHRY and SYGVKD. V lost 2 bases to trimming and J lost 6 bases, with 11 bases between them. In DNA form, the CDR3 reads TGTGCCATCAGTGAGGGTGACAGGCCTAATTCACCCCTCCACTTT. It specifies CAISEGDRPNSPLHF.

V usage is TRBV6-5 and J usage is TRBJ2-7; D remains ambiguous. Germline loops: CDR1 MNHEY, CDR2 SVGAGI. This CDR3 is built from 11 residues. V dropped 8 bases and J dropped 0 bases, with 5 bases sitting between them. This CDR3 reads CASGSSYEQYF. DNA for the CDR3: TGTGCCAGCGGTAGCTCCTACGAGCAGTACTTC.

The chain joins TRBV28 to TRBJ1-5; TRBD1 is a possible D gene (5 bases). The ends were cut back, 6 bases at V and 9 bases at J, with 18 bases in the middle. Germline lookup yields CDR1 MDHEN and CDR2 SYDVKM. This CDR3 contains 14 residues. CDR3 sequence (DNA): TGTGCCAGCAGGCCGGGACTCACACGGAGGCCCCAGCATTTT. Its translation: CASRPGLTRRPQHF.

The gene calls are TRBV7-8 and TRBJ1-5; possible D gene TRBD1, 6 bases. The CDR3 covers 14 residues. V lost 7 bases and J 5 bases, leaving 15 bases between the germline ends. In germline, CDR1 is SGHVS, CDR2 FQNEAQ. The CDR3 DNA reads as TGTGCCAGCAAGCTCGCAGGGGCGGATCAGCCCCAGCATTTT. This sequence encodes CASKLAGADQPQHF.

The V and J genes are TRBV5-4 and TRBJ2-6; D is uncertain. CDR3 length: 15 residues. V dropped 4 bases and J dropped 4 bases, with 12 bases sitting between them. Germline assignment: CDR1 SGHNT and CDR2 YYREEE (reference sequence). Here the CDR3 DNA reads TGTGCCAGCAGCGGCACCGCACCCGGGGCCAACGTCCTGACTTTC. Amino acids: CASSGTAPGANVLTF.

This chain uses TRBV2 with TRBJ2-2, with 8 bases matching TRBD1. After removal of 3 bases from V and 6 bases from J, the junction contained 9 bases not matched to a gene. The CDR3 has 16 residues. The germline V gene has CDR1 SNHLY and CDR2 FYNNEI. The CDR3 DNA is TGTGCCAGCAGTGATTCAGGGGGCGCGATAGCCGGGGAGCTGTTTTTT. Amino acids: CASSDSGGAIAGELFF.

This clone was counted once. The CDR3 loop reads CAISDPLAGPDTQYF. The CDR3 DNA is TGTGCCATCAGTGATCCGCTAGCGGGCCCAGATACGCAGTATTTT. The chain carries TRBV10-3 and TRBJ2-3, with 8 bases that match TRBD2. This CDR3 region has 15 residues. Unmatched junction bases numbered 6, after V lost 3 bases and J lost 4 bases. Germline V lookup: CDR1 ENHRY, CDR2 SYGVKD.

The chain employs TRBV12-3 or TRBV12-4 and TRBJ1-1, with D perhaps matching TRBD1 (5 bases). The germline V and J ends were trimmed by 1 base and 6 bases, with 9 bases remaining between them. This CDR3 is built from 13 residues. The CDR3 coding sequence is TGTGCCAGCAGTTTAGGGACACCGCCTGAAGCTTTCTTT. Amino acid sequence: CASSLGTPPEAFF.

CDR3 sequence (DNA): TGTGCCAGCAGCCCGGGGACTAGCGGGGACCGCTACGAGCAGTACTTC. It translates to CASSPGTSGDRYEQYF. V is TRBV4-2 and J is TRBJ2-7, with 13 bases lining up with TRBD2. The CDR3 runs to 16 residues. Germline lookup yields CDR1 LGHNA and CDR2 YNFKEQ. The V gene end was trimmed by 4 bases and the J gene end by 3 bases; junction bases not matched to a gene: 6.

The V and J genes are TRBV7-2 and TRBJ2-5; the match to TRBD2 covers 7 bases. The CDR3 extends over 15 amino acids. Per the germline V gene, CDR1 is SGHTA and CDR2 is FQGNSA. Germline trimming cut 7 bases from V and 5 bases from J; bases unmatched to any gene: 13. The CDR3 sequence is CASTNRVAGVETQYF. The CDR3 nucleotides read TGTGCCAGCACGAACAGAGTGGCGGGGGTTGAGACCCAGTACTTC.